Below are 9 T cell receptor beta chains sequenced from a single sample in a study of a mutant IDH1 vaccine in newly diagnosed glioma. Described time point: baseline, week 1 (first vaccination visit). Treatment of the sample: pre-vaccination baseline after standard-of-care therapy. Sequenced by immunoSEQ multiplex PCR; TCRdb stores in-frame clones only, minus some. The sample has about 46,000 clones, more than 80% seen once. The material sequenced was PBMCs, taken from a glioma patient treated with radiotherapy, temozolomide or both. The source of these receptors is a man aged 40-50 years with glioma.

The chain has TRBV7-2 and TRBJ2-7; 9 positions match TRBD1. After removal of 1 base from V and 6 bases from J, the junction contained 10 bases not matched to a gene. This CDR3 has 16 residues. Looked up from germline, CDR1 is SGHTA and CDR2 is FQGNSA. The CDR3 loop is CASSLGSGTGTIEQYF. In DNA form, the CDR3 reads TGTGCCAGCAGCTTAGGCAGCGGGACAGGGACGATCGAGCAGTACTTC. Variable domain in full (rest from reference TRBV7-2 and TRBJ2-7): GAGVSQSPSNKVTEKGKDVELRCDPISGHTALYWYRQSLGQGLEFLIYFQGNSAPDKSGLPSDRFSAERTGGSVSTLTIQRTQQEDSAVYLCASSLGSGTGTIEQYFGPGTRLTVT.

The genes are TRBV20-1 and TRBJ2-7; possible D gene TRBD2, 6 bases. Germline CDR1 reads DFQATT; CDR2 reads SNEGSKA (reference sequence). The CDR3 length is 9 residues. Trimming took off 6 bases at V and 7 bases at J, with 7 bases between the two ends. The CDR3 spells CSAGTEQYF. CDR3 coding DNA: TGCAGTGCCGGGACTGAGCAGTACTTC.

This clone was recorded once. The CDR3 here is CASTFIGYTEAFF. CDR3 nucleotide sequence: TGTGCCAGCACCTTTATTGGGTACACTGAAGCTTTCTTT. J is TRBJ1-1 and V is TRBV6-5; D not certain. V was clipped by 7 bases and J by 3 bases, with 12 bases between them. The germline V gene has CDR1 MNHEY and CDR2 SVGAGI. The CDR3 is 13 amino acids.

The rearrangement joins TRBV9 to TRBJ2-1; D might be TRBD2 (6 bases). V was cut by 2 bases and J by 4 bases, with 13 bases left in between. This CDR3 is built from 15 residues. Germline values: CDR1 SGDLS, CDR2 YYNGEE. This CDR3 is CASSVTLAPYNEQFF. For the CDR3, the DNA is TGTGCCAGCAGCGTCACTCTAGCGCCATACAATGAGCAGTTCTTC.

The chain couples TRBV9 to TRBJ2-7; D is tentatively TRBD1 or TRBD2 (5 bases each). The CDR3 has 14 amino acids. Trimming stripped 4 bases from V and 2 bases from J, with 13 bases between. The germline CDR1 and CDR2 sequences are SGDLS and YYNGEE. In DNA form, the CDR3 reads TGTGCCAGCAGCCGATTAGGGACGGCCTACGAGCAGTACTTC. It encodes CASSRLGTAYEQYF. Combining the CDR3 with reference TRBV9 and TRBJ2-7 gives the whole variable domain DSGVTQTPKHLITATGQRVTLRCSPRSGDLSVYWYQQSLDQGLQFLIQYYNGEERAKGNILERFSAQQFPDLHSELNLSSLELGDSALYFCASSRLGTAYEQYFGPGTRLTVT.

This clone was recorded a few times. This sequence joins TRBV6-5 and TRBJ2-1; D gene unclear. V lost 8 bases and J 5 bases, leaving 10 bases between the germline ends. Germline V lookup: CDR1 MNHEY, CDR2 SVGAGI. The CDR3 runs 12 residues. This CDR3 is CASPDTHNEQFF. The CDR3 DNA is TGTGCCAGCCCGGATACTCACAATGAGCAGTTCTTC.

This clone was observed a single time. Here the CDR3 reads CASSSPGSGVQYF. The CDR3, as DNA: TGTGCCAGCAGCTCCCCAGGGAGTGGGGTGCAGTACTTC. The chain uses TRBV11-2 and TRBJ2-7; D tentatively fits TRBD1 or TRBD2 (5 bases each). Trimming cost V 4 bases and J 9 bases, with 16 bases left between them. Germline CDR1 and CDR2: SGHAT and FQNNGV. The CDR3 extends over 13 amino acids. Full variable domain (missing parts from reference TRBV11-2 and TRBJ2-7): EAGVAQSPRYKIIEKRQSVAFWCNPISGHATLYWYQQILGQGPKLLIQFQNNGVVDDSQLPKDRFSAERLKGVDSTLKIQPAKLEDSAVYLCASSSPGSGVQYFGPGTRLTVT.

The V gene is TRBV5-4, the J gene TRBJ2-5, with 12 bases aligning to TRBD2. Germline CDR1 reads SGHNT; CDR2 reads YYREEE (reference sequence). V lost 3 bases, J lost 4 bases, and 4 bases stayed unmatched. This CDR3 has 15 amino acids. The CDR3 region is CASSWASGRVETQYF. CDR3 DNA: TGTGCCAGCAGCTGGGCTAGCGGGAGGGTAGAGACCCAGTACTTC.

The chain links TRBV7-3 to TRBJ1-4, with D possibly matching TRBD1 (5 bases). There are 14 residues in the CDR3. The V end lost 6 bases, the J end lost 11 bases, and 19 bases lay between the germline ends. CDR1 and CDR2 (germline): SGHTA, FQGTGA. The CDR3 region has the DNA TGTGCCAGCAGGAAGGACGGGGGACGGGGCAAACTGTTTTTT. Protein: CASRKDGGRGKLFF.